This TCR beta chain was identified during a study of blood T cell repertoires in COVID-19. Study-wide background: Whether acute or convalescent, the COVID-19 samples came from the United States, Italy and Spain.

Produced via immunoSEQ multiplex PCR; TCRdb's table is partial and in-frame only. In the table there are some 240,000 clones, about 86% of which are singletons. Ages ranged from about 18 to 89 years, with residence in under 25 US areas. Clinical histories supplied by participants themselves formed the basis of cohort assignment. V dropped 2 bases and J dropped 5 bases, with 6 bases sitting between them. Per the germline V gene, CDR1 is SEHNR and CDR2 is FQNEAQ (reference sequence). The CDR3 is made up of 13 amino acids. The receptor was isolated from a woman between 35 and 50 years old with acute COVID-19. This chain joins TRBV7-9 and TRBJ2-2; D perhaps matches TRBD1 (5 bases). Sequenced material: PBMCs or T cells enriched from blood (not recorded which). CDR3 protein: CASSLKGTGELFF. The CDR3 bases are TGTGCCAGCAGCTTAAAGGGGACCGGGGAGCTGTTTTTT.